The source of this T cell receptor beta chain is a study of cytomegalovirus exposure and HLA in healthy donors (dated 2017 in TCRdb). In terms of the full investigation: An earlier analysis of 587 of the donors reported 250 to 300 Gb of sequence data and 100 million to 140 million unique TCR beta sequences from about 200 million T cells. An early release that covered approximately 600 HLA-typed donors contained around 300 gigabases of sequencing data and 70 million to 100 million unique TCR sequences. Of the roughly 400 genotyped donors, over 65% fell in the genetic ancestry cluster associated with self-reported Caucasian donors. The aim of the study was to test whether cataloging public T cell receptors could identify signatures of past pathogen exposure. The study profiled the T cell repertoires of approximately 700 subjects by immunosequencing and related them to cytomegalovirus serostatus. Besides the first cohort of hundreds of subjects, a separate validation cohort made up of about 120 different subjects was used. To predict cytomegalovirus infection status, the study combined high-throughput TCR immunosequencing, statistical association of individual TCRs with disease status, and machine learning. In a later analysis, previously published TCR beta repertoires from 600 to 850 donors were re-analyzed and high-resolution HLA genotyping was added so that TCR occurrence patterns could be studied. Rather than using new phenotypic data, the later analysis identified candidate immune exposures from TCR beta sequences and from how often those sequences occurred across donors. In an earlier analysis of roughly 600 of the donors, high-throughput TCR beta sequencing was used to judge whether each TCR beta V gene segment behaved as functional or pseudogenic. Donor age, sex, ethnicity and CMV serostatus were collected together with the repertoire data. In a later genetic analysis, genome-wide SNP genotypes for about three fifths of the 666 donors were used, and that subset was treated as a discovery cohort. All discovery cohort repertoires had been generated using a single sequencing platform. Both class I and class II loci were covered by HLA typing, at four-digit resolution. The number of donors typed differed by locus, with about 629-630 for A, B, C, DRB1 and DQB1, over 500 for DQA1, 606 for DPA1, and under 490 for DPB1. About five DR-DQ haplotypes were treated as single units for association and clustering because of strong linkage in the cohort. Among roughly 400 genotyped donors of the cohort, an average of approximately 240,000 unique TCR beta nucleotide sequences was sequenced per donor, of which about 18% were non-productive. Study-wide conclusions, independent of this receptor: It was suggested by the authors that the approach could potentially be generalized to other disease states and immunological phenotypes. A later genetic analysis associated a missense DCLRE1C variant with V-gene and J-gene trimming of TCR beta chains, and an independent cohort replicated the association. A few of the identified cytomegalovirus-associated TCR beta chains were confirmed in vitro to be specific for cytomegalovirus antigens. Some IMGT-functional V segments, including TRBV6-2 and TRBV6-3, could not be distinguished by the 87-base-pair reads and were therefore excluded. Because HLA typing was unavailable for some donors at each locus, only the typed subset was used in association tests. A group of highly shared sequence variants was considered likely to be a technical artifact of the sequencing pipeline. Strong co-occurrence of HLA alleles, especially DR and DQ, made assigning TCR associations to individual alleles difficult. Roughly uniform sequencing depth across donors was assumed in presence/absence analyses, although this assumption may not hold. A later genetic analysis reported fewer N-insertions in productive TCRs among donors in an Asian-associated ancestry cluster than the roughly 640-donor mean. Specific HLA alleles were associated with 15,000 to 20,000 TCR beta sequences at a false discovery rate of 0.05 in a later analysis. According to a later analysis, most CMV-associated TCR beta chains appeared to be HLA-restricted, and the HLA associations seemed to be driven largely by CMV exposure. Because counts were too low, seventeen rarely observed V segments, including chromosome 9 orphons, were excluded from the earlier analysis of 500 to 700 of the donors. In both the original and validation cohorts, the classifier was reported to diagnose cytomegalovirus status with high specificity and sensitivity. Linkage disequilibrium might explain the correlated functional status among segregating V segments, but an unknown experimental factor could not be excluded. For the cohort, immune exposure information was limited to CMV serostatus. In a later analysis, the rate of TCR association differed among HLA loci, with DRB1 alleles having the most associated TCRs and HLA-C alleles having the fewest. Several of the top co-occurrence clusters appeared to be linked to parvovirus B19, influenza, CMV and Epstein-Barr virus, according to a later analysis. In this cohort, only TCR beta chains were sequenced, and detectable features were limited by the absence of alpha or paired-chain data. A further reported finding was that TCR beta sequences accurately predicted the HLA-A and HLA-B alleles for most subjects in the first cohort. Most TCR sequences were observed very rarely across donors, whereas some public TCRs were present in many individuals. A total of 150 to 200 TCR beta chains were listed by the study as associated with cytomegalovirus. Compared with equally common non-associated chains, HLA-associated TCR beta chains in a later analysis were more clonally expanded and had lower generation probabilities. In an earlier analysis of more than 450 of the donors, most TCR beta V segments were observed in productive rearrangements about 87% or about 30% of the time, broadly matching IMGT annotations.

CDR1 WNHNN and CDR2 SYGVQD are derived from the germline V gene (reference sequence). Inclusive of the bounding cysteine and phenylalanine, the CDR3 is 14 residues long. The only DNA kept is the CDR3, 42 bases in frame from the first base. Relative to germline, V is 5 bases shorter and J is 1 base shorter, with 8 bases between their ends. The library was built by means of the immunoSEQ multiplex PCR assay. The multiplex PCR relied on a mix of 60 forward primers for TCR Vbeta segments and 13 reverse primers for TCR Jbeta segments. The CDR3 region of rearranged TCR beta genes was amplified from genomic DNA by a multiplex PCR assay. The Illumina HiSeq System was used to sequence the amplified TCR beta libraries as 87-base-pair reads. In the source study's methods: In a later analysis, roughly 80 million unique TCR beta chains were counted across the approximately 670 repertoires, and approximately 11 million of these chains were shared by at least two donors. Raw reads were error-corrected and collapsed into unique sequences with a nearest-neighbor algorithm that merged closely related sequences to remove PCR and sequencing errors. To assign V, D and J gene segments, CDR3 sequences were aligned to IMGT reference sequences. For a sequence to be retained, at least a six-nucleotide match to both a V gene segment and a J gene segment was required. Rearrangements were classified as productive when the CDR3 lacked stop codons and remained in frame with V and J, and all other rearrangements were classified as non-productive. CDR3 was defined according to IMGT convention as the region running from the second conserved V-encoded cysteine to the conserved J-encoded phenylalanine. In an earlier analysis of some 550 of the donors, sequences lacking an unambiguous match to a single V gene segment were excluded. An earlier analysis of a few hundred of the donors called V segments functional above 56.7% productive rearrangements and segregating when the between-donor standard deviation exceeded 5%. A statistical classification framework was developed to diagnose cytomegalovirus status using the catalog of TCR beta chain sequences. In a later analysis, TCR nucleotide sequences were compared against IMGT/GENE-DB human TR gene sequences so that V and J genes could be assigned. The TCRdist pipeline was used in a later analysis to assign CDR3 sequences and most-parsimonious VDJ recombination scenarios. In a later analysis, each TCR beta chain was defined by its CDR3 amino acid sequence together with its V-gene family, and reads without a unique V-gene family were excluded. In a later analysis, a few hundred highly shared, low-generation-probability nucleotide sequences were removed to address suspected cross-contamination and a sequencing artifact. A later analysis calculated a clonal expansion index for each public chain from normalized within-repertoire ranks of inferred template counts. In a later analysis, generation probabilities were computed with a VDJ recombination model fitted to out-of-frame rearrangements, and the resulting probabilities were checked against IGoR. A later analysis scored TCR-TCR, TCR-HLA and TCR-CMV co-occurrence with hypergeometric tests, applying a repertoire-size bias correction to TCR pairs. To estimate false discovery rates, a later analysis permuted the HLA or CMV assignments 20 times. In a later analysis, co-occurring TCRs were grouped using DBSCAN, with TCRdist sequence similarity added in when clustering inside HLA-allele-positive subsets. Repertoires with fewer than 30,000 or more than 120,000 public chains were left out of co-occurrence clustering, as were five repertoires with anomalous nucleotide sharing. TCRdb obtained this table from immuneACCESS and retained in-frame rearrangements with V and J assigned. These tables miss some clones; where compared with another copy, unresolved V genes account for less than half of the shortfall, and the remainder is unexplained. V and J calls and clone size are those listed in that table; D and trimming were worked out from the DNA. A total of 150,000 to 200,000 clones appear in this sample, 68% of them only once. The top ten hold approximately 1.5% of the sample.

This clone was recorded only once. The specificity of this receptor is unknown. Base qualities are not recorded, but no much larger clone differs from it by a single base. The cohort comprised 550 to 700 healthy bone marrow donors. All cohort members were sampled while nominally healthy, although unrecorded immune exposures were likely present. The donor was CMV seronegative and belonged to the group of over 350 seronegative cohort members. A peripheral blood sample was provided by each donor, and peripheral blood mononuclear cells were used for TCR beta sequencing. The Qiagen DNeasy Blood Extraction Kit was used to extract genomic DNA from the blood cell samples.

This sequence was found in a man aged 50-59 years in good health and CMV-seronegative. This chain is built from TRBV10-1 and TRBJ2-2; 6 matching bases give a weak D call of TRBD2. The source material was PBMCs. The CDR3 has the sequence CASSRGGNTGELFF. The DNA sequence is given as TGCGCCAGCAGTCGGGGAGGGAACACCGGGGAGCTGTTTTTT.